One and the same sample provided the 32 T cell receptor beta chains below, sequenced in a study of CD8 T cells in ankylosing spondylitis. Study-wide points: Seemingly characteristic of ankylosing spondylitis blood was a TCR beta motif consisting of under 10 highly homologous variants.

Their specific antigens are unknown. TCRdb ran MiXCR on the 5' RACE reads and lists one entry per CDR3 protein. The data contain roughly 670,000 distinct CDR3 sequences, around a fifth of them singletons. Specimen: blood, either unsorted or a sorted T cell fraction (not recorded which). These receptors all stem from a male donor with ankylosing spondylitis.

The chain combines TRBV4-3 with TRBJ1-2, with 9 bases identical to TRBD1. The trim removed 0 bases at V and 4 bases at J, leaving 9 bases unmatched. CDR1 and CDR2 from the germline V gene are LGHNA and YSLEER. The CDR3 has 17 residues. CDR3 sequence (DNA): TGCGCCAGCAGCCAAGATCATTGGGACAGGGCGGGCTATGGCTACACCTTC. Protein: CASSQDHWDRAGYGYTF.

This chain links TRBV9 with TRBJ2-5; maybe TRBD2 (6 bases). This CDR3 contains 16 residues. Deletions cut 2 bases from V and 4 bases from J, with 18 bases between. Germline V gives CDR1 SGDLS, CDR2 YYNGEE. The CDR3, as DNA: TGTGCCAGCAGCGTCCTCCTGGTCACGCGGGGAGAGACCCAGTACTTC. This translates into CASSVLLVTRGETQYF. Full variable domain (remainder filled in from reference TRBV9 and TRBJ2-5): DSGVTQTPKHLITATGQRVTLRCSPRSGDLSVYWYQQSLDQGLQFLIQYYNGEERAKGNILERFSAQQFPDLHSELNLSSLELGDSALYFCASSVLLVTRGETQYFGPGTRLLVL.

This clonotype was detected many times. This chain connects TRBV20-1 to TRBJ1-1; no definite D call. This CDR3 has 13 residues. With 6 bases removed from V and 1 base from J, the gap between germline ends came to 12 bases. Per the germline V gene, CDR1 is DFQATT and CDR2 is SNEGSKA (reference sequence). As DNA, the CDR3 is TGCAGTGCCCCGGGCCCTACGAACACTGAAGCTTTCTTT. This encodes CSAPGPTNTEAFF.

The rearrangement uses TRBV20-1 and TRBJ2-1, with a possible D match to TRBD2 (6 bases). CDR3 length: 15 residues. CDR1 DFQATT and CDR2 SNEGSKA come from the germline V gene (reference sequence). V was clipped by 2 bases and J by 10 bases, with 21 bases between them. CDR3 protein: CSARPPGREGEEQFF. CDR3 bases: TGCAGTGCTAGACCCCCAGGGCGGGAAGGTGAGGAGCAGTTCTTC.

This clonotype came up a few times. The chain is built from TRBV6-2 or TRBV6-3 and TRBJ2-3; D remains unclear. Between the trimmed V and J ends, which lost 0 bases and 0 bases, there was a span of 10 bases. The germline gives CDR1 MNHEY, CDR2 SVGEGT. This CDR3 contains 16 residues. The CDR3 DNA follows: TGTGCCAGCAGTTACTCTGAACGCTTGAGCACAGATACGCAGTATTTT. Translated, it gives CASSYSERLSTDTQYF.

This clonotype was recorded a few times. The J gene is TRBJ2-3, the V gene TRBV20-1; 10 bases align to TRBD2. Germline assignment: CDR1 DFQATT and CDR2 SNEGSKA (reference sequence). The CDR3 is 14 residues long. The junction had 7 bases not matched to a gene; V was cut back by 6 bases and J by 4 bases. Written as DNA, the CDR3 is TGCAGTGCCCGAGCGGGAGGGCCAGCAGATACGCAGTATTTT. Residues: CSARAGGPADTQYF.

The J gene is TRBJ2-1, the V gene TRBV18; a weak D match, TRBD1 (6 bases). V lost 6 bases and J 6 bases, leaving 15 bases between the germline ends. Germline assignment: CDR1 KGHSH and CDR2 LQKENI. CDR3 size: 14 residues. The CDR3 is CASSTGNGGNEQFF. CDR3 nucleotides: TGTGCCAGCTCTACAGGGAATGGGGGCAATGAGCAGTTCTTC.

This chain uses TRBV7-9 with TRBJ2-3, with a weak D call TRBD1 (6 bases). Germline V gene lookup returns CDR1 SEHNR and CDR2 FQNEAQ (reference sequence). V was shortened by 3 bases and J by 2 bases, with 15 bases between the two germline ends. The CDR3 has 16 residues. The CDR3 here is CASSLEQGIITDTQYF. The CDR3 region has the DNA TGTGCCAGCAGCTTGGAACAGGGTATCATCACAGATACGCAGTATTTT.

The CDR3 sequence is CATEQRTADEKLFF. The CDR3 DNA follows: TGTGCCACCGAACAGAGGACAGCAGATGAAAAACTGTTTTTT. This rearrangement joins TRBV6-1 to TRBJ1-4; D is possibly TRBD1 (6 bases). The CDR3 totals 14 residues. Looked up from germline, CDR1 is MNHNS and CDR2 is SASEGT. V was pared by 10 bases and J by 6 bases, with 18 bases between.

This clonotype was seen a few times. V and J are TRBV2 and TRBJ2-7; 7 bases are a match to TRBD1. J was trimmed by 4 bases and V by 5 bases; bases with no gene match: 8. The V gene's germline CDR1 is SNHLY and CDR2 FYNNEI. This CDR3 has 14 amino acids. The CDR3 protein is CASSRQGPLYEQYF. The CDR3 nucleotides are TGTGCCAGCAGTCGACAGGGTCCCCTATACGAGCAGTACTTC.

This clonotype has just a few counts. The CDR3 coding sequence is TGTGCCAGCAGCTCAATGGGGGGGCTGAACACCGGGGAGCTGTTTTTT. Its protein is CASSSMGGLNTGELFF. This sequence joins TRBV7-2 and TRBJ2-2; D is possibly TRBD2 (7 bases). Germline V gives CDR1 SGHTA, CDR2 FQGNSA. V was clipped by 4 bases and J by 1 base, with 13 bases between them. The CDR3 contains 16 residues. Full variable domain (missing parts from reference TRBV7-2 and TRBJ2-2): GAGVSQSPSNKVTEKGKDVELRCDPISGHTALYWYRQSLGQGLEFLIYFQGNSAPDKSGLPSDRFSAERTGGSVSTLTIQRTQQEDSAVYLCASSSMGGLNTGELFFGEGSRLTVL.

This clonotype has more than one count but fewer than ten. The chain links TRBV6-2 or TRBV6-3 to TRBJ2-1; maybe TRBD2 (5 bases). Germline-derived CDR1 and CDR2 are MNHEY and SVGEGT. The CDR3 totals 15 residues. With 2 bases removed from V and 5 bases from J, the gap between germline ends came to 13 bases. CDR3 nucleotide sequence: TGTGCCAGCAGTTACCGGGCGGGCCTGAACAATGAGCAGTTCTTC. Translation: CASSYRAGLNNEQFF.

V usage is TRBV6-1 and J usage is TRBJ1-6, with 8 nucleotides matching TRBD1. V lost 6 bases, J lost 6 bases, and 7 bases stayed unmatched. Germline V gives CDR1 MNHNS, CDR2 SASEGT. The CDR3 length is 15 residues. CDR3 region: CASSVGQGGNSPLHF. CDR3 DNA: TGTGCCAGCAGCGTCGGACAGGGAGGTAATTCACCCCTCCACTTT.

There are many counts of this clonotype. This rearrangement joins TRBV12-3 or TRBV12-4 to TRBJ2-7; possibly TRBD1 for D (6 bases). The CDR3 sequence is 12 residues long. Trimming pared 2 bases from V and 6 bases from J, leaving 8 bases between. The CDR3 here is CASSLLGGEQYF. The DNA of the CDR3 is TGTGCCAGCAGTTTATTAGGGGGCGAGCAGTACTTC.

A single count supports this clonotype. The chain uses TRBV18 and TRBJ2-1, with 8 positions matching TRBD2. This CDR3 is 15 amino acids long. Trimming at V came to 1 base and at J to 3 bases, leaving 2 bases not matched to a gene. CDR1 is KGHSH, CDR2 LQKENI, per germline. The CDR3 loop is CASSPQRENYNEQFF. DNA for the CDR3: TGTGCCAGCTCACCACAGCGGGAGAACTACAATGAGCAGTTCTTC.

The sample holds a few counts of this clonotype. This chain links TRBV20-1 with TRBJ1-1; D is ambiguous. The CDR3 totals 13 residues. Germline assignment: CDR1 DFQATT and CDR2 SNEGSKA (reference sequence). The V and J ends lost 5 bases and 1 base respectively, with 11 bases between them. The CDR3 region is CSAVARENTEAFF. CDR3 in DNA: TGCAGTGCTGTGGCACGGGAGAACACTGAAGCTTTCTTT.

This clonotype was counted a few times. CDR3 coding DNA: TGTGCCAGCAGTTCAGGGGATGAAGCTTTCTTT. Residues: CASSSGDEAFF. V and J are TRBV12-3 or TRBV12-4 and TRBJ1-1, with D tentatively TRBD1 (6 bases). CDR3 length: 11 amino acids. Trimming took off 4 bases at V and 7 bases at J, with 7 bases between the two ends.

The sample holds a few counts of this clonotype. This chain connects TRBV5-6 to TRBJ2-3; D ambiguous. Germline V CDR1 and CDR2: SGHDT, YYEEEE. V lost 0 bases and J lost 0, with 8 bases in between. This CDR3 region has 15 residues. The CDR3, as DNA: TGTGCCAGCAGCTTGGCGGTCGGCAGCACAGATACGCAGTATTTT. This encodes CASSLAVGSTDTQYF.

In this sample, this clonotype turned up a few times. The genes are TRBV5-1 and TRBJ2-1; 10 bases are a match to TRBD2. The CDR3 runs 16 residues. With V trimmed by 3 bases and J by 8 bases, 11 bases remained unmatched. Germline CDR1 and CDR2: SGHRS and YFSETQ. The CDR3 region has the DNA TGCGCCAGCAGCTCTCCAACTAGCGGGATGAGGGATGAGCAGTTCTTC. Protein product: CASSSPTSGMRDEQFF. Complete variable domain (other parts from reference TRBV5-1 and TRBJ2-1): KAGVTQTPRYLIKTRGQQVTLSCSPISGHRSVSWYQQTPGQGLQFLFEYFSETQRNKGNFPGRFSGRQFSNSRSEMNVSTLELGDSALYLCASSSPTSGMRDEQFFGPGTRLTVL.

V and J are TRBV25-1 and TRBJ2-7; TRBD1 might be the D (5 bases). The V gene's germline CDR1 is MGHDK and CDR2 SYGVNS. Trimming cost V 4 bases and J 1 base, with 11 bases left between them. The CDR3 is 14 amino acids. The CDR3 DNA follows: TGTGCCAGCAGTGCCGTCGGACAATCCTACGAGCAGTACTTC. Its protein product is CASSAVGQSYEQYF.

This clonotype appeared a few times. The chain links TRBV29-1 to TRBJ2-2, with no clear D. Germline V gene data show CDR1 as SQVTM and CDR2 as ANQGSEA. This CDR3 has 12 residues. V lost 4 bases and J 4 bases, leaving 7 bases between the germline ends. This chain's CDR3 is CSVVASTGELFF. CDR3 in DNA: TGCAGCGTTGTGGCTTCCACCGGGGAGCTGTTTTTT.

This clonotype was found a few times. The chain uses TRBV9 and TRBJ2-5; unclear D gene. Trimming shortened V by 4 bases and J by 5 bases, and 15 bases separated the two germline ends. Germline V gives CDR1 SGDLS, CDR2 YYNGEE. This CDR3 spans 14 amino acids. CDR3 in DNA: TGTGCCAGCAGCCAAAAGGAACTCGCCGAGACCCAGTACTTC. Protein product: CASSQKELAETQYF.

This clonotype was counted only a few times. The chain carries TRBV5-1 and TRBJ1-2; D is perhaps TRBD1 (5 bases). V lost 7 bases and J lost 2, with 15 bases in between. Germline CDR1 and CDR2: SGHRS and YFSETQ. The length of the CDR3 is 14 residues. The CDR3 loop is CASAGGGSNYGYTF. DNA of the CDR3: TGCGCCAGCGCCGGGGGGGGGAGCAACTATGGCTACACCTTC. The complete variable domain, with remaining parts taken from reference TRBV5-1 and TRBJ1-2, reads KAGVTQTPRYLIKTRGQQVTLSCSPISGHRSVSWYQQTPGQGLQFLFEYFSETQRNKGNFPGRFSGRQFSNSRSEMNVSTLELGDSALYLCASAGGGSNYGYTFGSGTRLTVV.

The CDR3 region has the DNA TGCAGTGCTCCGAGTCGGGGGAGACATGGCGATACGCAGTATTTT. It translates to CSAPSRGRHGDTQYF. The V gene is TRBV20-1, the J gene TRBJ2-3, with D perhaps matching TRBD2 (6 bases). Per the germline V gene, CDR1 is DFQATT and CDR2 is SNEGSKA (reference sequence). V was pared by 5 bases and J by 6 bases, with 21 bases between. CDR3 length: 15 residues.

This clonotype was counted only a few times. V usage is TRBV11-2 and J usage is TRBJ2-2; the D is unclear. CDR1 and CDR2 (germline): SGHAT, FQNNGV. The CDR3 spans 12 residues. V dropped 2 bases and J dropped 7 bases, with 5 bases sitting between them. CDR3 bases: TGTGCCAGCAGCTTAAATGGCGGGGAGCTGTTTTTT. Translated, it gives CASSLNGGELFF.

This clonotype occurred a few times. The chain links TRBV9 to TRBJ2-1; TRBD2 is a possible D gene (5 bases). Trimming removed 4 bases at V and 4 bases at J, with 18 bases between. There are 16 residues in the CDR3. Germline V gene sequence: CDR1 SGDLS, CDR2 YYNGEE. The CDR3 protein is CASSPGGNTIYNEQFF. The CDR3, as DNA: TGTGCCAGCAGCCCAGGAGGCAACACCATTTACAATGAGCAGTTCTTC.

This clonotype was seen a few times. This sequence joins TRBV20-1 and TRBJ1-1, with D unresolved. Germline loops: CDR1 DFQATT, CDR2 SNEGSKA (reference sequence). This CDR3 has 14 amino acids. Trimming cost V 5 bases and J 1 base, with 14 bases left between them. CDR3 nucleotide sequence: TGCAGTGCTTCCGGCCAGGCAAGGAACACTGAAGCTTTCTTT. It translates to CSASGQARNTEAFF.

J is TRBJ2-3 and V is TRBV29-1, with D hard to call. The CDR3 runs 12 residues. V lost 7 bases and J 0 bases, leaving 8 bases between the germline ends. Germline V lookup: CDR1 SQVTM, CDR2 ANQGSEA. The DNA for the CDR3 is TGCAGCGCCGAGGACAGCACAGATACGCAGTATTTT. Translating gives CSAEDSTDTQYF.

This chain uses TRBV28 with TRBJ2-7; 9 positions agree with TRBD2. Germline V gives CDR1 MDHEN, CDR2 SYDVKM. V lost 3 bases, J lost 3 bases, and 9 bases stayed unmatched. The CDR3 extends over 16 amino acids. CDR3 protein: CASSFFVAGGDYEQYF. CDR3 sequence (DNA): TGTGCCAGCAGTTTTTTCGTTGCGGGAGGGGACTACGAGCAGTACTTC. Full variable domain (outside the CDR3, taken from reference TRBV28 and TRBJ2-7): DVKVTQSSRYLVKRTGEKVFLECVQDMDHENMFWYRQDPGLGLRLIYFSYDVKMKEKGDIPEGYSVSREKKERFSLILESASTNQTSMYLCASSFFVAGGDYEQYFGPGTRLTVT.

This chain links TRBV12-3 or TRBV12-4 with TRBJ2-1, with D perhaps assigned TRBD1 or TRBD2 (5 bases each). There are 14 residues in the CDR3. Trimming stripped 3 bases from V and 8 bases from J, with 14 bases between. This CDR3 is CASSLGTPGDEQFF. Here the CDR3 DNA reads TGTGCCAGCAGTTTGGGGACCCCTGGCGATGAGCAGTTCTTC.

The rearrangement joins TRBV3-1 to TRBJ2-1, with 7 bases lining up with TRBD2. Germline V gene sequence: CDR1 LGHDT, CDR2 YNNKEL (reference sequence). The CDR3 runs 14 residues. The ends lost 3 bases at V and 5 bases at J; junction bases unmatched: 4. CDR3 in amino acids: CASSHGGWHNEQFF. CDR3 nucleotides: TGTGCCAGCAGCCACGGGGGGTGGCACAATGAGCAGTTCTTC.

The chain carries TRBV5-1 and TRBJ2-1; the D is unclear. CDR3 length equals 15 residues. Trimming took 2 bases from V and 3 from J, leaving 12 bases between them. CDR1 SGHRS and CDR2 YFSETQ come from the germline V gene. DNA for the CDR3: TGCGCCAGCAGCTTCCTCAGTCCGGGCTACAATGAGCAGTTCTTC. Its translation: CASSFLSPGYNEQFF.